Listed below are T cell receptor beta chains from one sample, sequenced in a study of T-cell memory formation after mild COVID-19. TCRdb analysed the 5' RACE reads with MiXCR anew, one entry per CDR3 protein. This sample has 300,000 to 350,000 distinct CDR3 sequences, with approximately 20% found just once. The sequencing input was PBMCs or a T cell subset sorted from them (not recorded which). These receptors were taken from a man aged 18 to 30 who had mild COVID-19 (a few samples of this study predate the infection). Cell type and time point are not known. The CDR3 runs from the conserved cysteine through the conserved F or W. A D gene is named only where the DNA matches it firmly. Not every row has a clone size; where given, it reads once, few, many or a size class.

d_call | j_call | v_call | clone_size | cdr3_nt | cdr3_aa
NA | TRBJ1-1 | TRBV6-1 | many | TGTGCCAGCAGTGAATGGGGCAACGGGGCGGCAATTGAAGCTTTCTTT | CASSEWGNGAAIEAFF
TRBD1 | TRBJ2-5 | TRBV6-1 | NA | TGTGCCAGCACCCGAGGGACAGCCCAAGAGACCCAGTACTTC | CASTRGTAQETQYF
NA | TRBJ2-7 | TRBV2 | few | TGTGCCAGCAGTGGCCCTCCTTACGAGCAGTACTTC | CASSGPPYEQYF
NA | TRBJ2-2 | TRBV6-1 | few | TGTGCCAGCCCTGCCCCGTTTGTTGGGGAGCTGTTTTTT | CASPAPFVGELFF
NA | TRBJ2-5 | TRBV19 | NA | TGTGCCAGTAGCAGGCAGGGCCTCCAAGAGACCCAGTACTTC | CASSRQGLQETQYF
TRBD1 | TRBJ2-3 | TRBV18 | NA | TGTGCCAGCTCACAAACAGGGGGAGGCGCAGATACGCAGTATTTT | CASSQTGGGADTQYF
TRBD1 | TRBJ1-6 | TRBV6-1 | NA | TGTGCCAGCAGCAACCGGGACAGGGGTTTGAACTCACCCCTCCACTTT | CASSNRDRGLNSPLHF
NA | TRBJ1-2 | TRBV13 | NA | TGTGCCAGCAGCTTACAGGGAATATACTTCGGCTACACCTTC | CASSLQGIYFGYTF
NA | TRBJ1-5 | TRBV2 | NA | TGTGCCAGCTCCTCACAGGGTTTTAGCAATCAGCCCCAGCATTTT | CASSSQGFSNQPQHF
TRBD1 | TRBJ1-1 | TRBV7-2 | few | TGTGCCAGCAGGACTCCGACAGGGGGCGACACTGAAGCTTTCTTT | CASRTPTGGDTEAFF
TRBD1 | TRBJ1-1 | TRBV20-1 | few | TGCAGTGCTAGGACTGGGACAGTCAACGCTGAAGCTTTCTTT | CSARTGTVNAEAFF
NA | TRBJ1-6 | TRBV4-3 | few | TGCGCCAGCAGCCAAGATTGGGACTCACCCCTCCACTTT | CASSQDWDSPLHF
NA | TRBJ2-5 | TRBV18 | few | TGTGCCAGCTCACCACCTTCGGGGGTAGAGACCCAGTACTTC | CASSPPSGVETQYF
NA | TRBJ2-7 | TRBV25-1 | NA | TGTGCCAGCAGTGAATCCAGGACGCCCTACGAGCAGTACTTC | CASSESRTPYEQYF
TRBD1 | TRBJ2-3 | TRBV5-1 | NA | TGCGCCAGCAGCTTAAACCGGGACAGGGATACAAGCGAGACAGATACGCAGTATTTT | CASSLNRDRDTSETDTQYF
NA | TRBJ2-7 | TRBV4-1 | NA | TGCGCCAGCAGCCAGAACAGGGCTTCCTACGAGCAGTACTTC | CASSQNRASYEQYF
NA | TRBJ1-6 | TRBV6-5 | NA | TGTGCCAGCAGTTACTCTACACAGGGCTCTTATTCACCCCTCCACTTT | CASSYSTQGSYSPLHF
NA | TRBJ2-1 | TRBV9 | NA | TGTGCCAGCAGCGCTGCCCATGGTGAGCAGTTCTTC | CASSAAHGEQFF
TRBD2 | TRBJ2-3 | TRBV5-1 | few | TGCGCCAGCAGCGCCGGGGGGGGCACAGATACGCAGTATTTT | CASSAGGGTDTQYF
NA | TRBJ1-5 | TRBV6-5 | NA | TGTGCCAGCAGCCCCAGTTTGGGCAATCAGCCCCAGCATTTT | CASSPSLGNQPQHF
NA | TRBJ1-5 | TRBV20-1 | few | TGCAGTGCTAGCGTTGGCAGTGGTCAGCCCCAGCATTTT | CSASVGSGQPQHF
NA | TRBJ2-7 | TRBV10-1 | NA | TGCGCCAGCAGTGAGTCGGAAGGGGCCGAGCAGTACTTC | CASSESEGAEQYF
TRBD1 | TRBJ1-1 | TRBV29-1 | few | TGCAGCGTTCCGGACAGGGTTACTGAAGCTTTCTTT | CSVPDRVTEAFF
NA | TRBJ1-1 | TRBV5-8 | NA | TGTGCCAGCAGCTTGGACTGGTCCACTGAAGCTTTCTTT | CASSLDWSTEAFF
NA | TRBJ1-3 | TRBV5-1 | NA | TGCGCCAGCAGCAGGAGTTTCGGGAACGACGACACCATATATTTT | CASSRSFGNDDTIYF
TRBD2 | TRBJ2-1 | TRBV20-1 | few | TGCAGTGCCGATCGTGGGGGGGTTCGAGGTGAGCAGTTCTTC | CSADRGGVRGEQFF
TRBD1 | TRBJ1-1 | TRBV7-2 | few | TGTGCCAGCAGCGACAGGGTTATGAACACTGAAGCTTTCTTT | CASSDRVMNTEAFF
TRBD2 | TRBJ2-3 | TRBV11-2 | NA | TGTGCCAGCAGCTTGGAGCTAGCGGGGGGGGCGGATACGCAGTATTTT | CASSLELAGGADTQYF
NA | TRBJ2-3 | TRBV4-3 | few | TGCGCCAGCAGCCAAGATGGCGATACGCAGTATTTT | CASSQDGDTQYF
NA | TRBJ1-1 | TRBV5-1 | NA | TGCGCCAGCAGCTTGGACAGGGCATTGGACACTGAAGCTTTCTTT | CASSLDRALDTEAFF
TRBD2 | TRBJ2-3 | TRBV19 | NA | TGTGCCAGTAGCCGAAGGGGTAGCGGGGGGTATACTGCTAGCACAGATACGCAGTATTTT | CASSRRGSGGYTASTDTQYF
TRBD1 | TRBJ2-2 | TRBV6-5 | NA | TGTGCCAGCAGTTCCTTCGGACAGGGGGATACCGGGGAGCTGTTTTTT | CASSSFGQGDTGELFF